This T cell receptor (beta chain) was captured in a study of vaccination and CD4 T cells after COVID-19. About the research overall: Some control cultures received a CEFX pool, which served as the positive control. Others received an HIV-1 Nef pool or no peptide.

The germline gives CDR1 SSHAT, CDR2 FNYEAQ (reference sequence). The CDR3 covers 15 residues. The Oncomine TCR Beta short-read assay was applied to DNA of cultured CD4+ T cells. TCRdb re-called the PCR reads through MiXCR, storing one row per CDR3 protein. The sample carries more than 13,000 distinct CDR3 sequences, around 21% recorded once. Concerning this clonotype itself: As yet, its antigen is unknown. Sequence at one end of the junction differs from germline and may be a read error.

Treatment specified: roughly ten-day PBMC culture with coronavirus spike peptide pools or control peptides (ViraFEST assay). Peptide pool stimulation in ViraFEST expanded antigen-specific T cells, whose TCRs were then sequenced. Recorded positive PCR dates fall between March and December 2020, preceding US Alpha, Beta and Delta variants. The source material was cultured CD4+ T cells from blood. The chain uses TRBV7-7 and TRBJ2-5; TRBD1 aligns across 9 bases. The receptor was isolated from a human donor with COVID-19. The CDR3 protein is CASSLGDRVIETQYF. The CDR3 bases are TGTGCTAGCAGCTTAGGGGACAGGGTTATTGAGACCCAGTACTTC.